Each of the 29 T cell receptor beta chains below was sequenced from the same sample in a study of T cell repertoires in cytomegalovirus infection. TCRdb reprocessed the reads via MiXCR and lists one record per CDR3 protein. The sample consists of 310,000 or so distinct CDR3 sequences, 15% to 20% of them appearing once. The sequenced sample was PBMCs. The receptor set was obtained from a human donor in good health (CMV status not recorded). Some clones in this sample may be carry-over from other donors' samples.

This chain connects TRBV18 to TRBJ2-1; D ambiguous. Germline V lookup: CDR1 KGHSH, CDR2 LQKENI. The V end lost 0 bases, the J end lost 4 bases, and 7 bases lay between the germline ends. The CDR3 runs to 14 residues. In DNA form, the CDR3 reads TGTGCCAGCTCACCACCCCCCTCTTACAATGAGCAGTTCTTC. Protein: CASSPPPSYNEQFF.

This chain connects TRBV4-1 to TRBJ2-5, with D maybe TRBD2 (5 bases). The CDR3 runs 15 residues. V lost 1 base and J 1 base, leaving 10 bases between the germline ends. CDR1 is MGHRA, CDR2 YSYEKL, per germline. The CDR3 nucleotides read TGCGCCAGCAGCCAAGTAGAGGGATTCCAAGAGACCCAGTACTTC. As protein: CASSQVEGFQETQYF.

This clonotype has only a few counts. J is TRBJ2-4 and V is TRBV20-1; 7 bases are shared with TRBD2. The CDR3 loop spans 13 amino acids. Losses at the gene ends were 3 bases for V and 4 bases for J; bases not matched to a gene: 3. Germline V gene sequence: CDR1 DFQATT, CDR2 SNEGSKA (reference sequence). The CDR3 loop is CSASWREKNIQYF. CDR3 in DNA: TGCAGTGCTAGTTGGCGGGAGAAAAACATTCAGTACTTC.

The sample holds many counts of this clonotype. The chain combines TRBV7-2 with TRBJ1-2; 11 nucleotides line up with TRBD1. This CDR3 contains 16 residues. The junction had 9 bases not matched to a gene; V was cut back by 3 bases and J by 6 bases. CDR1 is SGHTA and CDR2 is FQGNSA in the germline V gene. The CDR3 bases are TGTGCCAGCAGCTTCTCACACCCGGGACAGGGGGATGGCTACACCTTC. Translating it yields CASSFSHPGQGDGYTF.

The chain recombines TRBV2 with TRBJ2-5, with D hard to call. Germline V gene sequence: CDR1 SNHLY, CDR2 FYNNEI. The CDR3 runs 13 residues. V was cut by 5 bases and J by 3 bases, with 10 bases left in between. The CDR3 DNA reads as TGTGCCAGCAGTACGATGGGAAAAGAGACCCAGTACTTC. It codes for CASSTMGKETQYF.

This clonotype was counted many times. The chain has TRBV6-1 and TRBJ2-7; a possible D gene is TRBD1 (6 bases). CDR1 and CDR2 from the germline V gene are MNHNS and SASEGT. V was shortened by 7 bases and J by 3 bases, with 16 bases between the two germline ends. The CDR3 sequence is 14 residues long. This CDR3 reads CASTRQVGVYEQYF. DNA of the CDR3: TGTGCCAGCACCAGACAGGTGGGGGTCTACGAGCAGTACTTC.

The chain joins TRBV7-9 to TRBJ1-1; D call uncertain. Trimming took 1 base from V and 1 from J, leaving 13 bases between them. CDR1 and CDR2 from the germline V gene are SEHNR and FQNEAQ (reference sequence). This CDR3 region has 16 residues. The CDR3 region is CASSLGFNRENTEAFF. CDR3 in DNA: TGTGCCAGCAGCTTAGGCTTTAATAGGGAGAACACTGAAGCTTTCTTT. The full variable domain, in which reference TRBV7-9 and TRBJ1-1 provide the parts outside the CDR3, is DTGVSQNPRHKITKRGQNVTFRCDPISEHNRLYWYRQTLGQGPEFLTYFQNEAQLEKSRLLSDRFSAERPKGSFSTLEIQRTEQGDSAMYLCASSLGFNRENTEAFFGQGTRLTVV.

In the case of this clonotype: A clone one base away is much larger, so this may be a read error. This chain links TRBV6-1 with TRBJ2-4; tentatively, D is TRBD1 (5 bases). Germline V gene lookup returns CDR1 MNHNS and CDR2 SASEGT. This CDR3 has 19 residues. V lost 6 bases and J lost 2, with 26 bases in between. CDR3 bases: TGTGCCAGCAGCATCACTCCGGACAAGGCCGAATTTCCCAAAAACATTCAGTACTTC. Residues: CASSITPDKAEFPKNIQYF.

This clonotype showed up many times. The V and J genes are TRBV7-2 and TRBJ1-4; D unclear. V was pared by 1 base and J by 8 bases, with 8 bases between. Per the germline V gene, CDR1 is SGHTA and CDR2 is FQGNSA. The CDR3 totals 13 residues. The DNA for the CDR3 is TGTGCCAGCAGCTTAGACTGGGAGGAAAAACTGTTTTTT. It codes for CASSLDWEEKLFF.

This clonotype was recorded many times. The chain has TRBV7-2 and TRBJ2-7, with 10 bases that match TRBD2. V lost 2 bases, J lost 6 bases, and 7 bases stayed unmatched. The CDR3 runs to 15 residues. From germline, CDR1 is SGHTA and CDR2 FQGNSA. The CDR3 here is CASSLIAGGTGEQYF. The CDR3 nucleotides are TGTGCCAGCAGCTTAATAGCGGGGGGTACCGGCGAGCAGTACTTC.

This clonotype came up a few times. The chain couples TRBV7-8 to TRBJ2-6; D is uncertain. The length of the CDR3 is 14 residues. Per germline, CDR1 SGHVS and CDR2 FQNEAQ. The ends were cut back, 6 bases at V and 0 bases at J, with 6 bases in the middle. The chain's CDR3 is CASRASSGANVLTF. CDR3 DNA sequence: TGTGCCAGCAGAGCTAGCTCTGGGGCCAACGTCCTGACTTTC.

There are many counts of this clonotype. The genes are TRBV12-3 or TRBV12-4 and TRBJ1-6; D might be TRBD1 (5 bases). Trimming removed 3 bases at V and 14 bases at J, with 17 bases between. This CDR3 has 14 residues. The chain's CDR3 is CASSFGTEMRALHF. CDR3 DNA sequence: TGTGCCAGCAGTTTCGGGACCGAGATGAGGGCCCTCCACTTT.

The sample holds many counts of this clonotype. This sequence joins TRBV7-8 and TRBJ1-2, with D tentatively TRBD1 (5 bases). Per the germline V gene, CDR1 is SGHVS and CDR2 is FQNEAQ. The CDR3 spans 16 residues. Trimming stripped 2 bases from V and 6 bases from J, with 19 bases between. The DNA for the CDR3 is TGTGCCAGCAGCTTACGGCGGGGGGGGGAGGCTAATGGCTACACCTTC. Encoded protein: CASSLRRGGEANGYTF.

This clonotype was recorded many times. The chain uses TRBV7-2 and TRBJ1-5, with D maybe TRBD1 (5 bases). This CDR3 is built from 17 residues. Germline lookup yields CDR1 SGHTA and CDR2 FQGNSA. Trimming shortened V by 7 bases and J by 1 base, and 20 bases separated the two germline ends. The CDR3 DNA reads as TGTGCCAGCAACGACGTCCCTAGGGGTCGGAGCAATCAGCCCCAGCATTTT. Translation gives CASNDVPRGRSNQPQHF. The whole variable domain, remainder taken from reference TRBV7-2 and TRBJ1-5, is GAGVSQSPSNKVTEKGKDVELRCDPISGHTALYWYRQSLGQGLEFLIYFQGNSAPDKSGLPSDRFSAERTGGSVSTLTIQRTQQEDSAVYLCASNDVPRGRSNQPQHFGDGTRLSIL.

The rearrangement uses TRBV29-1 and TRBJ2-3, with D maybe TRBD1 (6 bases). This CDR3 comprises 12 residues. With 6 bases removed from V and 6 bases from J, the gap between germline ends came to 13 bases. CDR1 SQVTM and CDR2 ANQGSEA come from the germline V gene. CDR3 region: CSVGQIYDTQYF. CDR3 nucleotides: TGCAGCGTCGGACAGATTTATGATACGCAGTATTTT.

The V and J genes are TRBV5-1 and TRBJ2-5; no firm D call. In germline, CDR1 is SGHRS, CDR2 YFSETQ. The CDR3 is 17 residues long. The V gene lost 4 bases and the J gene lost 3 bases, with 22 bases spanning the gap. CDR3 loop: CASSAGTRRSSEETQYF. CDR3 coding DNA: TGCGCCAGCAGCGCAGGAACCAGGAGAAGCTCTGAAGAGACCCAGTACTTC.

This clonotype was seen repeatedly, ten times or more. At one end, the junction sequence differs from germline, possibly due to a read error. V gene TRBV11-3 combines with J gene TRBJ2-3; D is possibly TRBD2 (5 bases). The CDR3 runs to 15 residues. Germline V gene lookup returns CDR1 SGHNT and CDR2 YENEEA. CDR3 amino acids: CASSLAAGPGSGLDF. The CDR3 DNA is TGTGCCAGCAGCTTAGCGGCGGGCCCTGGTTCTGGTCTTGATTTT. The whole variable domain, remainder taken from reference TRBV11-3 and TRBJ2-3, is EAGVVQSPRYKIIEKKQPVAFWCNPISGHNTLYWYLQNLGQGPELLIRYENEEAVDDSQLPKDRFSAERLKGVDSTLKIQPAELGDSAVYLCASSLAAGPGSGLDFGPGTRLTVL.

The table lists this clonotype with a few counts. This chain uses TRBV20-1 with TRBJ2-1; perhaps TRBD1 as D (5 bases). Germline CDR1 reads DFQATT; CDR2 reads SNEGSKA (reference sequence). The CDR3 loop spans 15 amino acids. V was cut by 6 bases and J by 4 bases, with 19 bases left in between. In DNA form, the CDR3 reads TGCAGTGCCCCGAAGACAGCCACTCGATACAATGAGCAGTTCTTC. It codes for CSAPKTATRYNEQFF.

Only a few counts were recorded for this clonotype. The chain couples TRBV6-6 to TRBJ2-5, with 9 positions matching TRBD1. CDR1 is MNHNY and CDR2 is SVGAGI in the germline V gene (reference sequence). CDR3 length equals 16 residues. V shed 7 bases and J 2 bases; nucleotides not matched to a gene: 11. The CDR3 region is CASMFPGTGLQETQYF. The CDR3 bases are TGTGCCAGCATGTTCCCCGGGACAGGGTTGCAAGAGACCCAGTACTTC.

V usage is TRBV7-9 and J usage is TRBJ2-7; 7 bases fit TRBD2. CDR1 and CDR2 (germline): SEHNR, FQNEAQ (reference sequence). This CDR3 comprises 13 residues. The trim removed 5 bases at V and 4 bases at J, leaving 5 bases unmatched. This CDR3 reads CASSHSGGYEQYF. In DNA form, the CDR3 reads TGTGCCAGCAGCCATTCGGGAGGTTACGAGCAGTACTTC.

This clonotype was recorded a few times. This chain joins TRBV25-1 and TRBJ1-1; D is possibly TRBD1 (6 bases). The CDR3 is 13 amino acids. Per the germline V gene, CDR1 is MGHDK and CDR2 is SYGVNS. The V gene lost 9 bases and the J gene lost 4 bases, with 15 bases spanning the gap. The CDR3 DNA reads as TGTGCCAGTTCCGGGGGGCAGGGCACTGAAGCTTTCTTT. Translation: CASSGGQGTEAFF.

The rearrangement uses TRBV5-1 and TRBJ2-1; possibly TRBD1 for D (6 bases). The V end was cut by 4 bases, the J end by 8 bases, with 25 bases between. The germline gives CDR1 SGHRS, CDR2 YFSETQ. This CDR3 region has 17 residues. CDR3: CASSRKDTGSARYEQFF. As DNA, the CDR3 is TGCGCCAGCAGCCGAAAAGACACAGGGAGCGCAAGGTATGAGCAGTTCTTC.

V gene TRBV6-2 or TRBV6-3 combines with J gene TRBJ1-1, with a possible D match to TRBD1 (5 bases). CDR1 is MNHEY, CDR2 SVGEGT, per germline. This CDR3 has 15 amino acids. V lost 8 bases and J lost 6, with 22 bases in between. The CDR3 nucleotides are TGTGCCAGCTCCATCTCGGGACTGCTAAGACCTGAAGCTTTCTTT. Translating gives CASSISGLLRPEAFF.

The chain carries TRBV20-1 and TRBJ2-7; 8 bases map to TRBD1. The length of the CDR3 is 13 residues. The ends lost 6 bases at V and 0 bases at J; junction bases unmatched: 4. Germline loops: CDR1 DFQATT, CDR2 SNEGSKA (reference sequence). CDR3 amino acids: CSARQGTSYEQYF. The CDR3, as DNA: TGCAGTGCCAGACAGGGGACCTCCTACGAGCAGTACTTC.

There are many counts of this clonotype. The rearrangement uses TRBV12-3 or TRBV12-4 and TRBJ2-1; TRBD2 is a possible D gene (6 bases). The CDR3 sequence is 13 residues long. Trimming removed 6 bases at V and 6 bases at J, with 12 bases between. CDR3 DNA: TGTGCCAGCAGCATTTGGGAGGTCAATGAGCAGTTCTTC. It translates to CASSIWEVNEQFF.

This clonotype was detected a few times. The rearrangement links TRBV20-1 to TRBJ1-1, with TRBD1 as a possible D gene (5 bases). Germline V lookup: CDR1 DFQATT, CDR2 SNEGSKA (reference sequence). V was shortened by 3 bases and J by 0 bases, with 8 bases between the two germline ends. This CDR3 is 13 amino acids long. CDR3 sequence: CSARIQVNTEAFF. CDR3 nucleotides: TGCAGTGCTAGGATACAGGTGAACACTGAAGCTTTCTTT.

The sample holds a few counts of this clonotype. The chain carries TRBV28 and TRBJ1-2; 7 positions match TRBD1. V shed 7 bases, J shed 2 bases, and the junction held 13 bases outside the gene matches. The CDR3 sequence is 16 residues long. CDR1 and CDR2 (germline): MDHEN, SYDVKM. The CDR3: CASTSPTGSGNYGYTF. The DNA of the CDR3 is TGTGCCAGCACTTCACCGACAGGGAGTGGGAACTATGGCTACACCTTC.

This clonotype was picked up a small number of times. The chain couples TRBV18 to TRBJ1-5; no definite D call. The CDR3 is 14 amino acids. V lost 3 bases to trimming and J lost 8 bases, with 14 bases between them. Germline V gene sequence: CDR1 KGHSH, CDR2 LQKENI. The CDR3 loop is CASSPIDAREPQHF. DNA of the CDR3: TGTGCCAGCTCACCGATCGACGCCCGGGAGCCCCAGCATTTT.

This chain links TRBV5-8 with TRBJ1-5, with no clear D. This CDR3 is 17 amino acids long. Germline values: CDR1 SGHTS, CDR2 YDEGEE. V gave up 1 base and J gave up 0 bases, with 14 bases separating them. CDR3 in DNA: TGTGCCAGCAGCTTGAAACGTGGCAGCTATAGCAATCAGCCCCAGCATTTT. Its translation: CASSLKRGSYSNQPQHF.